This T cell receptor beta chain was identified in a study of response to subunit inactivated influenza vaccine. TCRdb re-analysed the RT-PCR reads in MiXCR, keeping a single row per CDR3 protein. The repertoire holds 650,000 or so distinct CDR3 sequences, with 12% to 15% as singletons. This clonotype was recorded a few times. Antigen: not known. Notes on the study in general: The authors proposed limited new T cell recruitment per seasonal influenza vaccination.

The receptor was isolated from a man aged 50 to 59 who received an inactivated influenza vaccine. The sample was PBMCs from blood, taken around 14 days before vaccination.

The chain's CDR3 is CASSWTQGQSPLHF. In nucleotides, the CDR3 is TGTGCCAGCAGCTGGACACAGGGCCAGTCACCCCTCCACTTT. The chain joins TRBV5-5 to TRBJ1-6; TRBD1 might be the D (6 bases). There are 14 residues in the CDR3. The V gene's germline CDR1 is SGHKS and CDR2 YYEKEE (reference sequence). V was trimmed by 3 bases and J by 10 bases, leaving 14 bases between them.